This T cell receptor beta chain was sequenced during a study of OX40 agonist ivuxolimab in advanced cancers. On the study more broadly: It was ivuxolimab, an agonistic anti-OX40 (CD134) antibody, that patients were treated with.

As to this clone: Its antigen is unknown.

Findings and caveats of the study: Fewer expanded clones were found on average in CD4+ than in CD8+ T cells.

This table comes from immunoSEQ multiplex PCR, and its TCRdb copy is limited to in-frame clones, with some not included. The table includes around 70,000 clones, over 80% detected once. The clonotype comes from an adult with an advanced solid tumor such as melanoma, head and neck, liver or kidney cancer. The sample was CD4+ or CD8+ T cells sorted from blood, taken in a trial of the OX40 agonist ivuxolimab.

CDR3 region: CASSPLTSGRDEQFF. Written as DNA, the CDR3 is TGTGCCAGTAGCCCTTTGACTAGCGGGAGGGATGAGCAGTTCTTC. The V gene is TRBV19, the J gene TRBJ2-1; TRBD2 aligns across 14 bases. CDR1 and CDR2 from the germline V gene are LNHDA and SQIVND (reference sequence). V was clipped by 6 bases and J by 8 bases; unmatched bases: 6. This CDR3 is 15 amino acids long.